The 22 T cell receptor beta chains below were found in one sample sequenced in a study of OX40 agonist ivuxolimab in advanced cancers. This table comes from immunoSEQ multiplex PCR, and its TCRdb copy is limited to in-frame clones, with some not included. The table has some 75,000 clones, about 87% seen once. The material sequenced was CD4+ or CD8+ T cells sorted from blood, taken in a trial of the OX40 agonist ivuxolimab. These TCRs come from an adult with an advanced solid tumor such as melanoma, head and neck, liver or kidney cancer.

In DNA form, the CDR3 reads TGTGCCAGCAGTTATAGCAGGGCGGACACTGAAGCTTTCTTT. Protein sequence: CASSYSRADTEAFF. The rearrangement joins TRBV6-5 to TRBJ1-1; D perhaps matches TRBD1 (5 bases). Deletions cut 3 bases from V and 3 bases from J, with 11 bases between. Germline loops: CDR1 MNHEY, CDR2 SVGAGI. This CDR3 has 14 residues.

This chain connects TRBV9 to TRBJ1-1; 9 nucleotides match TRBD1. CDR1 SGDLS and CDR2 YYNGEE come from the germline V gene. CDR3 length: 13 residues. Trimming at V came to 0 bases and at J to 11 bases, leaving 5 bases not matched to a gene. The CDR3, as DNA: TGTGCCAGCAGCGTAGAACAGGGGGCAAGGGCTTTCTTT. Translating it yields CASSVEQGARAFF.

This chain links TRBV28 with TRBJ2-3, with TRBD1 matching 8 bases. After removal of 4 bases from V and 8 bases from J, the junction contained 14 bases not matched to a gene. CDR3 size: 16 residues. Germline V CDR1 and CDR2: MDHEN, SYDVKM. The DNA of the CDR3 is TGTGCCAGCAGTTCCCCTGAGACAGGGGTGAGGTTTACGCAGTATTTT. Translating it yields CASSSPETGVRFTQYF.

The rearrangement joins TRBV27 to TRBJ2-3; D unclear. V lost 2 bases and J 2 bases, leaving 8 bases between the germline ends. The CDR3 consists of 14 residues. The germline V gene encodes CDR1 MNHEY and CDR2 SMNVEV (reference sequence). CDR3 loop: CASSLKPHTDTQYF. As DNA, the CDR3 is TGTGCCAGCAGTTTAAAACCTCACACAGATACGCAGTATTTT.

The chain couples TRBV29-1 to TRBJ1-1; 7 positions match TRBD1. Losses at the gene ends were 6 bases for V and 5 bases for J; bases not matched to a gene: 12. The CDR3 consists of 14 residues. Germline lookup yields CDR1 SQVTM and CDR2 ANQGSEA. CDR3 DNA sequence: TGCAGCGTCAGCCCAGGGGGTTGGTTTACTGAAGCTTTCTTT. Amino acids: CSVSPGGWFTEAFF.

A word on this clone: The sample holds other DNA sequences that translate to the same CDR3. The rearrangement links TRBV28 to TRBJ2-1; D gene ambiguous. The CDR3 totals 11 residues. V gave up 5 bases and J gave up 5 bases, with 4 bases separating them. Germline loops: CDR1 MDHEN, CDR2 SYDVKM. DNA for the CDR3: TGTGCCAGCAGTCTGAACAATGAGCAGTTCTTC. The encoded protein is CASSLNNEQFF.

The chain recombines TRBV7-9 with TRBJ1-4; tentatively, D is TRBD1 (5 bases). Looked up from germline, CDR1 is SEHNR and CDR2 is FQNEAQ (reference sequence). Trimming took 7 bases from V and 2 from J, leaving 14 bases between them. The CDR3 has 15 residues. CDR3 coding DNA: TGTGCCAGCACCTACCTTGGGGGTACTAATGAAAAACTGTTTTTT. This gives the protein CASTYLGGTNEKLFF.

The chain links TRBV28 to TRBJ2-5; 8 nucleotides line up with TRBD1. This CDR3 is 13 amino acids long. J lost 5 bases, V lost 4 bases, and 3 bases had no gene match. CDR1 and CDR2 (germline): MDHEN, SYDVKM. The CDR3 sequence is CASSWTGRETQYF. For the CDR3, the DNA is TGTGCCAGCAGTTGGACAGGGAGGGAGACCCAGTACTTC.

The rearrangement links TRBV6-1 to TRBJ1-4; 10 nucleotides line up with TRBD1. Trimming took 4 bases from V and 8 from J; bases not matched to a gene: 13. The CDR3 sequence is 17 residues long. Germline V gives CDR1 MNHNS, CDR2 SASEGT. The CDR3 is CASSATHMGQGTEKLFF. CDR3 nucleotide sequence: TGTGCCAGCAGTGCGACCCATATGGGACAGGGGACAGAAAAACTGTTTTTT.

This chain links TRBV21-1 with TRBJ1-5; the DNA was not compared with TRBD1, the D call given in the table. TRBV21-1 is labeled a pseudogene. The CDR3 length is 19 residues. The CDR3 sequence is CASSKVLWTGFFSNQPQHF. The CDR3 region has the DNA TGTGCCAGCAGCAAAGTATTATGGACAGGGTTTTTTAGCAATCAGCCCCAGCATTTT.

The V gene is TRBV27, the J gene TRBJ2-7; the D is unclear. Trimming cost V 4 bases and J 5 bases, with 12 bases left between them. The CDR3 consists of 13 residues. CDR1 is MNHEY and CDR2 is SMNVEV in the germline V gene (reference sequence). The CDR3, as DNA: TGTGCCAGCAGTTCCGCACGGGTGGACGAGCAGTACGTC. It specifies CASSSARVDEQYV.

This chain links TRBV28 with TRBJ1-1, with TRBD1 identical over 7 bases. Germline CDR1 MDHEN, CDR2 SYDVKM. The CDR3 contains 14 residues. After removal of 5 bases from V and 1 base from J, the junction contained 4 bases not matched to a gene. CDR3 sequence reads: CASSPGTANTEAFF. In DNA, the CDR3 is TGTGCCAGCAGTCCCGGGACAGCGAACACTGAAGCTTTCTTT. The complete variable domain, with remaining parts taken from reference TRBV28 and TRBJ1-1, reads DVKVTQSSRYLVKRTGEKVFLECVQDMDHENMFWYRQDPGLGLRLIYFSYDVKMKEKGDIPEGYSVSREKKERFSLILESASTNQTSMYLCASSPGTANTEAFFGQGTRLTVV.

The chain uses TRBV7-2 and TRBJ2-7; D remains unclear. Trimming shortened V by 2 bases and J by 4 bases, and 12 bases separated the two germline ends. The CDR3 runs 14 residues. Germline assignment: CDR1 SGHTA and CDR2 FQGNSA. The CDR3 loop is CASSLRHEAYEQYF. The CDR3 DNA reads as TGTGCCAGCAGCTTACGACACGAGGCGTACGAGCAGTACTTC.

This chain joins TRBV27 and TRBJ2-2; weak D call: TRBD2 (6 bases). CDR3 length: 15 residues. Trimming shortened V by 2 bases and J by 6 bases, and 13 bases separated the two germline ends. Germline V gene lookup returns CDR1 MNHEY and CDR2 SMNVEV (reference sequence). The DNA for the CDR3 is TGTGCCAGCAGTTTAGATGGCAGGGAGGCCGGGGAGCTGTTTTTT. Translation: CASSLDGREAGELFF.

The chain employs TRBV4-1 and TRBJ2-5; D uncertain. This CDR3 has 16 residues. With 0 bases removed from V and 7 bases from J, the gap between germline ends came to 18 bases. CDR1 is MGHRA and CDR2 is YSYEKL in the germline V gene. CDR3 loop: CASSQDVGRVLGTQYF. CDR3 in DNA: TGCGCCAGCAGCCAAGATGTGGGCCGAGTCTTGGGGACCCAGTACTTC.

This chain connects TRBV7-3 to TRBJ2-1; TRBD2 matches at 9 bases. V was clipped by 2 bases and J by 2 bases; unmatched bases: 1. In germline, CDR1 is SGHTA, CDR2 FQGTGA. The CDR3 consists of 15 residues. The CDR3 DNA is TGTGCCAGCAGCTTAGCGGGGGGGCCCTACAATGAGCAGTTCTTC. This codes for CASSLAGGPYNEQFF.

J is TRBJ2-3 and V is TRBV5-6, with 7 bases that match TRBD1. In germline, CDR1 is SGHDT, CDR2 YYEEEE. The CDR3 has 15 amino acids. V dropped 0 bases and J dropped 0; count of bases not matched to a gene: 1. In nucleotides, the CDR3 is TGTGCCAGCAGCTTGGAGGGGGCGAGCACAGATACGCAGTATTTT. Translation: CASSLEGASTDTQYF.

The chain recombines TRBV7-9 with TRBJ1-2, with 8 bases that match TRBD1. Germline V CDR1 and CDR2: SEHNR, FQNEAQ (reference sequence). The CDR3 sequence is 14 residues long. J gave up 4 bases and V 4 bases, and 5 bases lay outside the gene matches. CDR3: CASSSDRGSYGYTF. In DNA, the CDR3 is TGTGCCAGCAGCTCCGACAGGGGCAGCTATGGCTACACCTTC.

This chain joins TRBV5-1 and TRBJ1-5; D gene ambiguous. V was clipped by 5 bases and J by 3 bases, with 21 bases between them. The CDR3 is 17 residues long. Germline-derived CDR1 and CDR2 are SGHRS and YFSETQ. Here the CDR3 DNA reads TGCGCCAGCAGTCTTATCCCTACGGCTGGGAACAATCAGCCCCAGCATTTT. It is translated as CASSLIPTAGNNQPQHF.

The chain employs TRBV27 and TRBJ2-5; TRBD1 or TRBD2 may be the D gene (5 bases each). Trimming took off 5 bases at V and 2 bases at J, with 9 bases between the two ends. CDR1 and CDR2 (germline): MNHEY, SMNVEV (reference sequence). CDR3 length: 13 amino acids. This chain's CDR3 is CASSPGRQETQYF. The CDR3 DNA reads TGTGCCAGCAGTCCGGGACGACAAGAGACCCAGTACTTC.

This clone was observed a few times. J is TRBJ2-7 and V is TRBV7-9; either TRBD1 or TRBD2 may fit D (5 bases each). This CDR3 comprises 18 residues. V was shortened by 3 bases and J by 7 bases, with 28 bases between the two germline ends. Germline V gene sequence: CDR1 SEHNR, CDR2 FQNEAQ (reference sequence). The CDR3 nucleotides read TGTGCCAGCAGCTTCACCCCCTTAATAAAGGGACGAATGGGGGAGCAGTACTTC. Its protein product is CASSFTPLIKGRMGEQYF.

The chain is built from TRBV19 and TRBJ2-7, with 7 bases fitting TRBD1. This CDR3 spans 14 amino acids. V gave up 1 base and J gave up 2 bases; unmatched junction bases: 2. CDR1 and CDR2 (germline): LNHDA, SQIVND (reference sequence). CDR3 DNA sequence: TGTGCCAGTAGTATAGCCGGGACAGCCTACGAGCAGTACTTC. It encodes CASSIAGTAYEQYF.